Below, 14 T cell receptor beta chains from the same sample are listed, as sequenced in a study of blood T cell repertoires in COVID-19. Libraries were prepared by immunoSEQ multiplex PCR; TCRdb keeps only in-frame clonotypes and omits some of them. Of fewer than 250,000 clones in the sample, more than 85% were seen once. The specimen sequenced was peripheral blood. The source is a man aged 25 to 45 with acute or convalescent COVID-19.

The chain is built from TRBV5-1 and TRBJ1-1; D gene uncertain. CDR1 SGHRS and CDR2 YFSETQ come from the germline V gene. CDR3 length: 12 amino acids. Trimming stripped 1 base from V and 7 bases from J, with 8 bases between. The CDR3 nucleotides are TGCGCCAGCAGCTTGCAAGGAGGTGAAGCTTTCTTT. Its protein is CASSLQGGEAFF.

In this sample, this clone turned up once. The chain has TRBV2 and TRBJ2-1, with 16 nucleotides matching TRBD2. Germline CDR1 is SNHLY and CDR2 is FYNNEI. The CDR3 spans 14 residues. Germline trimming cut 7 bases from V and 9 bases from J; bases unmatched to any gene: 3. The CDR3 nucleotides read TGTGCCAGCATAGGGACTAGCGGGAGGGGTGAGCAGTTCTTC. Its translation is CASIGTSGRGEQFF.

The J gene is TRBJ2-2, the V gene TRBV25-1; D remains ambiguous. Germline V gene lookup returns CDR1 MGHDK and CDR2 SYGVNS. Trimming pared 9 bases from V and 4 bases from J, leaving 15 bases between. The CDR3 is 14 residues long. CDR3 protein: CARGFWVCTGELFF. In DNA, the CDR3 is TGTGCCAGGGGCTTTTGGGTTTGCACCGGGGAGCTGTTTTTT.

The V call is TRBV7-6, the J call TRBJ1-3; D perhaps matches TRBD1 (6 bases). With 4 bases removed from V and 3 bases from J, the gap between germline ends came to 16 bases. The germline gives CDR1 SGHVS, CDR2 FNYEAQ. The CDR3 covers 16 residues. CDR3 region: CASSSPPGVVGNTIYF. The CDR3 region has the DNA TGTGCCAGCAGCTCACCACCAGGGGTTGTTGGAAACACCATATATTTT.

This clone was picked up one time. V and J are TRBV4-1 and TRBJ2-1; no firm D call. The CDR3 loop spans 14 amino acids. The V end lost 4 bases, the J end lost 3 bases, and 10 bases lay between the germline ends. Germline CDR1 MGHRA, CDR2 YSYEKL. Written as DNA, the CDR3 is TGCGCCAGCAGCCCCAACTCAGGCTACAATGAGCAGTTCTTC. It is translated as CASSPNSGYNEQFF.

V gene TRBV6-5 combines with J gene TRBJ2-3, with D perhaps matching TRBD2 (6 bases). The CDR3 contains 15 residues. V gave up 6 bases and J gave up 4 bases, with 17 bases separating them. Per the germline V gene, CDR1 is MNHEY and CDR2 is SVGAGI. The CDR3 is CASSPAGPGADTQYF. In DNA form, the CDR3 reads TGTGCCAGCAGCCCGGCAGGGCCGGGGGCAGATACGCAGTATTTT.

The chain links TRBV6-5 to TRBJ2-2; 10 positions match TRBD1. J lost 4 bases, V lost 2 bases, and 4 bases had no gene match. CDR1 is MNHEY and CDR2 is SVGAGI in the germline V gene. This CDR3 is 16 amino acids long. The chain's CDR3 is CASSYRQGAPTGELFF. For the CDR3, the DNA is TGTGCCAGCAGTTACCGACAGGGGGCGCCCACCGGGGAGCTGTTTTTT.

The rearrangement uses TRBV5-4 and TRBJ1-3; D perhaps matches TRBD1 (5 bases). From germline, CDR1 is SGHNT and CDR2 YYREEE (reference sequence). Trimming removed 2 bases from V and 0 bases from J, with 9 bases in between. This CDR3 contains 15 residues. DNA for the CDR3: TGTGCCAGCAGCTTCTCCGACAGCTCTGGAAACACCATATATTTT. Amino acid sequence: CASSFSDSSGNTIYF.

The rearrangement joins TRBV6-6 to TRBJ2-7; D remains ambiguous. Germline V gene lookup returns CDR1 MNHNY and CDR2 SVGAGI (reference sequence). CDR3 length equals 14 residues. V was shortened by 2 bases and J by 3 bases, with 11 bases between the two germline ends. The CDR3 nucleotides read TGTGCCAGCAGTTACGGGCCGTCACTCTACGAGCAGTACTTC. Translation: CASSYGPSLYEQYF.

CDR3 nucleotide sequence: TGTGCCAGCAGCTTGGGGCAGGGGGATACGCAGTATTTT. Translated: CASSLGQGDTQYF. The V call is TRBV5-4, the J call TRBJ2-3, with a possible D match to TRBD1 (6 bases). Looked up from germline, CDR1 is SGHNT and CDR2 is YYREEE (reference sequence). The CDR3 runs 13 residues. Between the trimmed V and J ends, which lost 0 bases and 6 bases, there was a span of 8 bases.

V and J are TRBV28 and TRBJ1-3, with no clear D. CDR3 length: 13 amino acids. CDR1 and CDR2 from the germline V gene are MDHEN and SYDVKM. With 7 bases removed from V and 4 bases from J, the gap between germline ends came to 11 bases. The DNA of the CDR3 is TGTGCCAGCACCATATTGGCAGGAAACACCATATATTTT. Amino acid sequence: CASTILAGNTIYF.

The chain is built from TRBV7-9 and TRBJ2-7; TRBD2 matches 8 bases. CDR3 length: 16 amino acids. CDR1 is SEHNR, CDR2 FQNEAQ, per germline (reference sequence). The V segment lost 0 bases and the J segment 1 base; nucleotides outside the gene matches: 5. This CDR3 is CASSLASSGGSYEQYF. The CDR3 nucleotides read TGTGCCAGCAGCTTAGCTTCCAGCGGGGGTTCCTACGAGCAGTACTTC.

The V call is TRBV5-1, the J call TRBJ2-7; possibly TRBD2 for D (7 bases). Trimming removed 4 bases at V and 3 bases at J, with 17 bases between. Per the germline V gene, CDR1 is SGHRS and CDR2 is YFSETQ. CDR3 length: 15 amino acids. CDR3 in DNA: TGCGCCAGCAGCGGAGGGGGGGCCAATCTCTACGAGCAGTACTTC. This translates into CASSGGGANLYEQYF.

The chain employs TRBV30 and TRBJ1-6; 7 positions agree with TRBD1. Trimming removed 6 bases from V and 7 bases from J; junction bases left unmatched: 6. Per the germline V gene, CDR1 is GTSNPN and CDR2 is SVGIG (reference sequence). The CDR3 spans 13 residues. CDR3 DNA: TGTGCCTGTACCGGGACAGTAAATTCACCCCTCCACTTT. Amino acids: CACTGTVNSPLHF.